This T cell receptor (beta chain) was identified during a study of shared clonotypes between healthy human individuals (dated by TCRdb to the early 2020s). For context, the study as a whole: The cohort comprised two women and a few men aged 18 to 49 years. For each donor, CD4 naive and CD4 memory were each given three plates, CD8 naive was given two plates, and CD8 memory was given one plate. The study deeply sequenced blood TCR repertoires of about five healthy adults to estimate repertoire size and the extent of clonotype sharing between individuals. Libraries were prepared and TCR repertoires were sequenced by different laboratories using diverse techniques, in order to increase sequencing depth and limit assay-specific biases. Between about 0.85 and 10 billion PBMCs per donor were obtained by leukapheresis. Beyond this particular receptor, the publication reports: Clonotypes shared by all four sorted-subset donors showed higher generation probabilities than non-shared clonotypes. Larger estimated clonotype richness was generally found for naive subsets than for memory subsets. Across a few donors, roughly 5% of naive CD4, roughly 3.8% of naive CD8, 2.3% of memory CD4, and roughly 0.4% of memory CD8 clonotypes were shared. Incomplete sequencing was indicated by rarefaction of sorted-subset datasets, despite the large sequencing depth. Sampling was restricted to blood, and TCR repertoires in tissue are likely to differ from TCR repertoires in blood. The genetic and exposure-history diversity represented was limited by the small number of donors. Pairwise subsampling led to the expectation that sequencing depth would affect the degree of clonotype sharing among donors.

Note on this clone: Its antigen is currently not known. Base qualities are not recorded, but no much larger clone differs from it by a single base.

CDR1 is given as SNHLY and CDR2 as FYNNEI, both from the germline V gene. From the cysteine up to the phenylalanine, the CDR3 has a length of 15 residues. CDR3 DNA is the only sequence kept; it has 45 bases, read in frame from the first base. The germline V and J ends show losses of 7 bases and 6 bases respectively, and no gene match explains 13 bases of the junction. The donors were healthy, HIV-negative adults who had no recently reported acute infections or vaccinations. Every donor was a Caucasian adult living in Nashville, Tennessee, USA. Magnetic negative selection was used to enrich CD4+ T cells, after which naive cells were positively selected on CD45RA and the negative fraction became the memory subset. Blood was collected by leukapheresis, and PBMCs were isolated by Ficoll-Histopaque density gradient centrifugation and then cryopreserved in liquid nitrogen vapor phase. Analytical flow cytometry was used to check the purity and quantity of every magnetically sorted T cell population. Each sorted fraction had its genomic DNA isolated and then quantified by UV absorbance on a Nanodrop 2000c.

Using the deep immunoSEQ assay, multiplex PCR amplified TCR CDR3 regions from genomic DNA. Extracted genomic DNA from each cell subset was spread evenly across all wells of several immunoSEQ 96-well plates, with each plate serving as a replicate. Each replicate PCR for sorted subsets received 200 ng genomic DNA, equal to 28,000 or so T cell genomes. Purified libraries were measured with a Qubit 3.0 fluorometer, size-checked on a Bioanalyzer 2100, and measured again with the KAPA Library Quantification kit. Each immunoSEQ 96-well plate was sequenced on its own single-read 150-cycle Illumina NextSeq 550 flow cell. The source study handled its data this way. Because the immunoSEQ output held only junctional sequences and lacked quality scores, the filtering could not match the filtering applied to full-length reads. Sequences were annotated with PyIR, a Python wrapper for IgBLAST v1.9, using IMGT germline references to assign V/J genes and CDR3. Reads were filtered out if the reads had weak V/J assignments (E-value above 1e-6), no CDR3, stop codons, out-of-frame junctions, or ambiguous translated residues. V3J clonotypes were defined by identical inferred V gene, J gene, and CDR3 amino acid sequence. Percentage overlap between repertoires was computed as shared unique clonotypes divided by the size of the smaller repertoire. RTK rarefaction, the Chao1 estimator, and Recon v2.1 estimates of unobserved clonotypes were used to assess repertoire richness. For all TCRbeta clonotypes obtained by the gDNA method from a few donors, generation probabilities were computed with OLGA. TCRdb carries this immuneACCESS record with in-frame sequences only. Its versions omit some clonotypes, under half of them owing to an unresolved V gene in the studies checked, with the rest unexplained. The DNA was the basis for D and trimming; V, J and clone size are from that table. The sample table lists 2,500,000 or so clones, 80% to 95% of them with a count of one. 0.36% of the sample belongs to the ten largest clones.

Recombination joined TRBV2 with TRBJ2-7; a stretch of 9 junction bases matches TRBD2. The clonotype comes from a man aged 18 to 30 in good health. Some clones in this sample may be carry-over from other donors' samples. The specimen sequenced was naive CD4+ T cells from PBMCs. The sample's cell subset or site label is to be understood as: CD45RA+ positively selected. The CDR3 in this case is CASTAPAGGPGEQYF. The nucleotide sequence reads TGTGCCAGCACCGCTCCCGCGGGAGGGCCCGGCGAGCAGTACTTC.